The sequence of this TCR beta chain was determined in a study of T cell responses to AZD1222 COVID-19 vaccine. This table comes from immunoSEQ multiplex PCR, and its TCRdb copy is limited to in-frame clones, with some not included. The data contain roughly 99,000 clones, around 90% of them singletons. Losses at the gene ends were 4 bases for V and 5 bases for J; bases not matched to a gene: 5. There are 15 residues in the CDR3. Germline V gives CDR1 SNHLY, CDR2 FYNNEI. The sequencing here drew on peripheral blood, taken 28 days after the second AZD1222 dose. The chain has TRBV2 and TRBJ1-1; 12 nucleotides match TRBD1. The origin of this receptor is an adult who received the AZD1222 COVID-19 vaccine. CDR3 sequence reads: CASSAGQGARTEAFF. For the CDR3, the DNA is TGTGCCAGCAGTGCGGGACAGGGGGCCAGAACTGAAGCTTTCTTT.